What follows describes a single T cell receptor beta chain. The antigen is not known. The data derive from a study of Ad26.COV2.S vaccination and SARS-CoV-2 variants. Points from the study as a whole: Measurement of non-spike TCR breadth gave similar results in vaccine and placebo recipients.

The CDR3 covers 13 residues. Per the germline V gene, CDR1 is GTSNPN and CDR2 is SVGIG (reference sequence). V was trimmed by 1 base and J by 0 bases, leaving 7 bases between them. The assay was immunoSEQ multiplex PCR, and TCRdb's table has in-frame clones only and misses some. The table shows some 450,000 clones, with about nine tenths occurring only once. Treatment meaning: some 19 received Ad26.COV2.S at low or high dose, single or two shots; about 5 received placebo; per-sample allocation not given. Day 63 after the first vaccine or placebo injection was the time point for sampling. This clonotype was sampled from a person between 18 and 65 years old who received the Ad26.COV2.S COVID-19 vaccine or a placebo. The sample consisted of peripheral blood, taken in a trial of Ad26.COV2.S vaccine versus placebo. The chain uses TRBV30 and TRBJ2-7; D uncertain. This CDR3 is CAWSASLSYEQYF. The DNA of the CDR3 is TGTGCCTGGAGTGCATCCCTCTCCTACGAGCAGTACTTC.